These 8 T cell receptor beta chains originate from one sample sequenced in a study of metastatic and nonmetastatic thyroid tumors. Before thyroid surgery, none of the patients had received any treatment. MiXCR re-clonotyped the PCR reads for TCRdb. The repertoire includes 72,000 or so clones, 18% of them detected once, and 13% sits in the top ten. The sequencing sample was made of blood. The receptors come from a female donor with papillary thyroid cancer or a benign thyroid nodule (not recorded which). Some clones in this sample may be carry-over from other donors' samples.

Remarks on this clone: The junction and the germline gene differ at one end; a read error may be behind it. The same CDR3 is also encoded by other DNA sequences in this sample. This chain connects TRBV6-1 to TRBJ1-5; 7 positions agree with TRBD1. The CDR3 sequence is 16 residues long. CDR1 and CDR2 from the germline V gene are MNHNS and SASEGT. CDR3 in DNA: TGTGCCAGCAGACGACAGGGAGTGGGACTCAATCAGCCACAGCATTTT. As protein: CASRRQGVGLNQPQHF.

This clone has at least ten counts. This chain joins TRBV6-1 and TRBJ1-6; 7 nucleotides line up with TRBD1. CDR1 and CDR2 from the germline V gene are MNHNS and SASEGT. The V gene end was trimmed by 7 bases and the J gene end by 7 bases; junction bases not matched to a gene: 4. The CDR3 covers 13 residues. CDR3 loop: CASIGTVNSPLHF. DNA for the CDR3: TGTGCCAGCATTGGGACAGTAAATTCACCCCTCCACTTT.

The table lists this clone with many counts. This chain uses TRBV28 with TRBJ2-1; D gene unclear. V was shortened by 6 bases and J by 6 bases, with 9 bases between the two germline ends. Germline V gene sequence: CDR1 MDHEN, CDR2 SYDVKM. The CDR3 is made up of 12 amino acids. The CDR3 loop is CASSLASNEQFF. The CDR3 nucleotides are TGTGCCAGCAGCCTTGCCAGCAATGAGCAGTTCTTC.

The V gene is TRBV11-1, the J gene TRBJ1-2; D might be TRBD1 (5 bases). The CDR3 has 18 residues. Germline V gene lookup returns CDR1 SGHAT and CDR2 FQDESV (reference sequence). With 1 base removed from V and 2 bases from J, the gap between germline ends came to 20 bases. The CDR3 DNA is TGTGCCAGCAGCTTAGAGGCGTGGCGGGGGGGACGAAACTATGGCTACACCTTC. It encodes CASSLEAWRGGRNYGYTF.

Many counts were recorded for this clone. The chain joins TRBV4-1 to TRBJ2-3, with D tentatively TRBD1 (5 bases). Germline V CDR1 and CDR2: MGHRA, YSYEKL. The CDR3 is made up of 15 amino acids. Trimming left V 0 bases short and J 4 bases short, with 11 bases between. In DNA, the CDR3 is TGCGCCAGCAGCCAAGATGAACAGGTCTCAGATACGCAGTATTTT. It translates to CASSQDEQVSDTQYF.

V and J are TRBV30 and TRBJ2-6, with D perhaps TRBD2 (5 bases). The CDR3 has 17 residues. The V end was cut by 2 bases, the J end by 4 bases, with 18 bases between. Germline CDR1 and CDR2: GTSNPN and SVGIG (reference sequence). Written as DNA, the CDR3 is TGTGCCTGGAGTATGACGAGGGCATTCTGGGGGGCCAACGTCCTGACTTTC. It is translated as CAWSMTRAFWGANVLTF.

Only a few counts were recorded for this clone. The rearrangement links TRBV28 to TRBJ1-5, with 9 positions matching TRBD1. The trim removed 5 bases at V and 2 bases at J, leaving 7 bases unmatched. CDR3 length: 16 amino acids. Looked up from germline, CDR1 is MDHEN and CDR2 is SYDVKM. CDR3 coding DNA: TGTGCCAGCAGTGCCTACAGGGGGCTTGGCAATCAGCCCCAGCATTTT. Residues: CASSAYRGLGNQPQHF.

This clone was recorded many times. This chain links TRBV5-6 with TRBJ1-2, with D possibly being TRBD1 (6 bases). V was pared by 5 bases and J by 4 bases, with 18 bases between. CDR1 is SGHDT and CDR2 is YYEEEE in the germline V gene. The CDR3 consists of 15 residues. Here the CDR3 DNA reads TGTGCCAGCAGTCGAACCGGACAGCCCTTCTATGGCTACACCTTC. Protein: CASSRTGQPFYGYTF.